The rows below give T cell receptor beta chains drawn from one sample of a study of OX40 agonist ivuxolimab in advanced cancers. The table came from immunoSEQ multiplex PCR; TCRdb's copy has only in-frame clones and leaves some out. The sample has 55,000 to 80,000 clones; 92% are singletons. The sequencing used CD4+ or CD8+ T cells sorted from blood, collected in a trial of the OX40 agonist ivuxolimab. All receptors derive from an adult with an advanced solid tumor such as melanoma, head and neck, liver or kidney cancer. Both conserved end residues are part of each CDR3. The D gene is left open where the match is weak. Rows give clone size only sometimes, using once, few, many, or a class for an expanded clone.

j_call: TRBJ2-5; d_call: TRBD2; clone_size: -; v_call: TRBV5-1; cdr3_aa: CASSLSRGGLETQYF; cdr3_nt: TGCGCCAGCAGCTTGAGTCGGGGGGGCCTTGAGACCCAGTACTTC
j_call: TRBJ2-7; d_call: TRBD1; clone_size: -; v_call: TRBV5-1; cdr3_aa: CASSLGFGDRGSEQYF; cdr3_nt: TGCGCCAGCAGCTTGGGGTTCGGGGACAGGGGAAGCGAGCAGTACTTC
j_call: TRBJ2-5; d_call: -; clone_size: -; v_call: TRBV10-3; cdr3_aa: CAISESGTPIETQYF; cdr3_nt: TGTGCCATCAGTGAATCCGGGACACCGATAGAGACCCAGTACTTC
j_call: TRBJ2-3; d_call: -; clone_size: -; v_call: TRBV19; cdr3_aa: CATGFGTDTQYF; cdr3_nt: TGTGCCACAGGGTTTGGCACAGATACGCAGTATTTT
j_call: TRBJ2-7; d_call: TRBD1; clone_size: -; v_call: TRBV29-1; cdr3_aa: CSAGDRTYEQYF; cdr3_nt: TGCAGCGCCGGGGACAGGACCTACGAGCAGTACTTC
j_call: TRBJ2-4; d_call: TRBD1; clone_size: -; v_call: TRBV7-9; cdr3_aa: CASSTTGQGGNIQYF; cdr3_nt: TGCGCCAGCAGCACGACGGGACAGGGAGGAAACATTCAGTACTTC
j_call: TRBJ2-3; d_call: -; clone_size: -; v_call: TRBV11-3; cdr3_aa: CASSLLSGTDTQYF; cdr3_nt: TGTGCCAGCAGCTTATTGTCGGGCACAGATACGCAGTATTTT
j_call: TRBJ1-1; d_call: -; clone_size: -; v_call: TRBV5-4; cdr3_aa: CASSVWVAQKAFF; cdr3_nt: TGTGCCAGCAGCGTTTGGGTAGCTCAAAAAGCTTTCTTT
j_call: TRBJ1-2; d_call: -; clone_size: once; v_call: TRBV2; cdr3_aa: CASTTGVYGYTF; cdr3_nt: TGTGCCAGCACGACCGGGGTCTATGGCTACACCTTC
j_call: TRBJ2-1; d_call: TRBD1; clone_size: -; v_call: TRBV29-1; cdr3_aa: CSVGTGRLGEQFF; cdr3_nt: TGCAGCGTGGGGACAGGGCGACTTGGGGAGCAGTTCTTC
j_call: TRBJ2-7; d_call: TRBD2; clone_size: once; v_call: TRBV18; cdr3_aa: CASSSGGWGLGHEQYF; cdr3_nt: TGTGCCAGCTCATCGGGAGGCTGGGGCTTAGGGCACGAGCAGTACTTC
j_call: TRBJ2-4; d_call: -; clone_size: -; v_call: TRBV9; cdr3_aa: CASSVAGTAKNIQYF; cdr3_nt: TGTGCCAGCAGCGTCGCCGGGACCGCTAAAAACATTCAGTACTTC
j_call: TRBJ2-6; d_call: -; clone_size: -; v_call: TRBV2; cdr3_aa: CASSEFGGSGANVLTF; cdr3_nt: TGTGCCAGCAGTGAATTCGGTGGCTCTGGGGCCAACGTCCTGACTTTC
j_call: TRBJ2-1; d_call: TRBD2; clone_size: -; v_call: TRBV6-5; cdr3_aa: CASSYSWASGEAEQFF; cdr3_nt: TGTGCCAGCAGTTACTCGTGGGCTAGCGGGGAGGCAGAGCAGTTCTTC
j_call: TRBJ2-1; d_call: -; clone_size: -; v_call: TRBV7-9; cdr3_aa: CASSSGTYNEQFF; cdr3_nt: TGTGCCAGCAGCTCCGGGACTTACAATGAGCAGTTCTTC
j_call: TRBJ2-1; d_call: -; clone_size: -; v_call: TRBV29-1; cdr3_aa: CSVGSSYNEQFF; cdr3_nt: TGCAGCGTTGGTTCCTCCTACAATGAGCAGTTCTTC
j_call: TRBJ1-5; d_call: -; clone_size: once; v_call: TRBV19; cdr3_aa: CASSMEGSGNQPQHF; cdr3_nt: TGTGCCAGTAGTATGGAAGGGTCGGGCAATCAGCCCCAGCATTTT
j_call: TRBJ1-3; d_call: -; clone_size: -; v_call: TRBV30; cdr3_aa: CAWSLSLSGNTIYF; cdr3_nt: TGTGCCTGGAGTTTGTCCCTCTCTGGAAACACCATATATTTT
j_call: TRBJ2-2; d_call: -; clone_size: -; v_call: TRBV19; cdr3_aa: CASRGFVTGELFF; cdr3_nt: TGTGCCAGTAGGGGGTTTGTAACCGGGGAGCTGTTTTTT
j_call: TRBJ2-7; d_call: -; clone_size: -; v_call: TRBV10-1; cdr3_aa: CASSERQVGEQYF; cdr3_nt: TGCGCCAGCAGTGAGCGTCAGGTGGGGGAGCAGTACTTC
j_call: TRBJ2-7; d_call: -; clone_size: -; v_call: TRBV7-2; cdr3_aa: CASSLGGASQTGEQYF; cdr3_nt: TGTGCCAGCAGCTTAGGGGGCGCATCTCAAACAGGCGAGCAGTACTTC
j_call: TRBJ1-1; d_call: TRBD1; clone_size: few; v_call: TRBV7-3; cdr3_aa: CASSDRQGAPATAFF; cdr3_nt: TGTGCCAGCAGCGATCGTCAGGGGGCCCCAGCTACAGCTTTCTTT
j_call: TRBJ2-1; d_call: -; clone_size: -; v_call: TRBV29-1; cdr3_aa: CSVEGLTSYNEQFF; cdr3_nt: TGCAGCGTTGAAGGGCTGACATCCTACAATGAGCAGTTCTTC
j_call: TRBJ1-1; d_call: -; clone_size: -; v_call: TRBV19; cdr3_aa: CASSIASGMNTEAFF; cdr3_nt: TGTGCCAGTAGTATAGCTTCCGGCATGAACACTGAAGCTTTCTTT
j_call: TRBJ1-2; d_call: -; clone_size: -; v_call: TRBV30; cdr3_aa: CAWSLGFVSGYTF; cdr3_nt: TGTGCCTGGAGTTTAGGCTTTGTTTCTGGCTACACCTTC
j_call: TRBJ1-2; d_call: -; clone_size: -; v_call: TRBV6-1; cdr3_aa: CASSAIGGNYGYTF; cdr3_nt: TGTGCCAGCAGTGCCATAGGGGGAAACTATGGCTACACCTTC
j_call: TRBJ2-3; d_call: -; clone_size: -; v_call: TRBV6-1; cdr3_aa: CASILDNPYRDTQYF; cdr3_nt: TGTGCCAGCATATTGGACAACCCCTATCGAGATACGCAGTATTTT
j_call: TRBJ2-7; d_call: TRBD2; clone_size: -; v_call: TRBV2; cdr3_aa: CADLRGPTSGRAF; cdr3_nt: TGTGCCGACCTACGGGGCCCTACTAGCGGGAGAGCCTTC
j_call: TRBJ1-1; d_call: TRBD1; clone_size: -; v_call: TRBV11-3; cdr3_aa: CASSSGGNSNTEAFF; cdr3_nt: TGTGCCAGCAGCTCAGGGGGAAATTCGAACACTGAAGCTTTCTTT
j_call: TRBJ1-2; d_call: -; clone_size: -; v_call: TRBV30; cdr3_aa: CACHRDGYTF; cdr3_nt: TGTGCCTGCCACAGGGATGGCTACACCTTC
j_call: TRBJ2-7; d_call: TRBD2; clone_size: -; v_call: TRBV5-4; cdr3_aa: CASSLAAGGRLEQYF; cdr3_nt: TGTGCCAGCAGCTTGGCGGCGGGGGGCCGACTCGAGCAGTACTTC
j_call: TRBJ2-7; d_call: -; clone_size: -; v_call: TRBV5-1; cdr3_aa: CASSLAQTYEQYF; cdr3_nt: TGCGCCAGCAGCTTGGCACAAACCTACGAGCAGTACTTC
j_call: TRBJ1-1; d_call: -; clone_size: -; v_call: TRBV10-3; cdr3_aa: CAISEGPGSGTEAFF; cdr3_nt: TGTGCCATCAGTGAGGGACCGGGGTCAGGGACTGAAGCTTTCTTT
j_call: TRBJ2-1; d_call: -; clone_size: -; v_call: TRBV10-2; cdr3_aa: CASGVISYNEQFF; cdr3_nt: TGCGCCAGCGGGGTTATCTCCTACAATGAGCAGTTCTTC
j_call: TRBJ1-1; d_call: TRBD1; clone_size: once; v_call: TRBV6-6; cdr3_aa: CASRSGTAATEAFF; cdr3_nt: TGTGCCAGCAGGTCCGGGACAGCCGCCACTGAAGCTTTCTTT
j_call: TRBJ1-2; d_call: TRBD1; clone_size: -; v_call: TRBV27; cdr3_aa: CASRGTGGNGYTF; cdr3_nt: TGTGCCAGCCGAGGGACAGGGGGCAATGGCTACACCTTC
j_call: TRBJ2-7; d_call: -; clone_size: -; v_call: TRBV11-3; cdr3_aa: CASSLGDSREQYF; cdr3_nt: TGTGCCAGCAGCTTAGGAGACAGTCGCGAGCAGTACTTC
j_call: TRBJ2-2; d_call: -; clone_size: -; v_call: TRBV6-1; cdr3_aa: CASSEGPNTGELFF; cdr3_nt: TGTGCCAGCAGTGAAGGTCCGAACACCGGGGAGCTGTTTTTT
j_call: TRBJ2-5; d_call: -; clone_size: few; v_call: TRBV11-3; cdr3_aa: CASSFGRAGETQYF; cdr3_nt: TGTGCCAGCAGCTTTGGCAGGGCGGGAGAGACCCAGTACTTC
j_call: TRBJ2-1; d_call: -; clone_size: -; v_call: TRBV5-1; cdr3_aa: CASSLAQAYNEQFF; cdr3_nt: TGCGCCAGCAGCTTGGCACAGGCCTACAATGAGCAGTTCTTC
j_call: TRBJ1-2; d_call: TRBD1; clone_size: once; v_call: TRBV11-2; cdr3_aa: CASSLDGLTGVGYTF; cdr3_nt: TGTGCCAGCAGCTTAGATGGGCTGACAGGGGTTGGCTACACCTTC
j_call: TRBJ2-7; d_call: -; clone_size: once; v_call: TRBV5-1; cdr3_aa: CASSLGGETYEQYF; cdr3_nt: TGCGCCAGCAGCTTAGGCGGGGAAACCTACGAGCAGTACTTC
j_call: TRBJ1-1; d_call: -; clone_size: -; v_call: TRBV10-2; cdr3_aa: CASSHHRAEAFF; cdr3_nt: TGCGCCAGCTCCCACCATCGGGCTGAAGCTTTCTTT
j_call: TRBJ2-7; d_call: -; clone_size: -; v_call: TRBV29-1; cdr3_aa: CSVARAVDEQYF; cdr3_nt: TGCAGCGTTGCTCGGGCTGTGGACGAGCAGTACTTC
j_call: TRBJ1-4; d_call: -; clone_size: -; v_call: TRBV6-5; cdr3_aa: CASSYAGYREKLFF; cdr3_nt: TGTGCCAGCAGTTATGCGGGGTACCGCGAAAAACTGTTTTTT
j_call: TRBJ2-2; d_call: -; clone_size: once; v_call: TRBV9; cdr3_aa: CASSVLGSGELFF; cdr3_nt: TGTGCCAGCAGCGTTCTAGGGTCCGGGGAGCTGTTTTTT
j_call: TRBJ2-7; d_call: -; clone_size: -; v_call: TRBV5-8; cdr3_aa: CASSQNLRGGQDEQYF; cdr3_nt: TGTGCCAGCAGCCAGAACTTGAGGGGCGGCCAGGACGAGCAGTACTTC
j_call: TRBJ1-1; d_call: -; clone_size: -; v_call: TRBV6-5; cdr3_aa: CASSYGRASEAFF; cdr3_nt: TGTGCCAGCAGTTATGGCCGGGCCTCAGAAGCTTTCTTT
j_call: TRBJ2-5; d_call: TRBD2; clone_size: -; v_call: TRBV5-1; cdr3_aa: CASSLGGTSGSQETQYF; cdr3_nt: TGCGCCAGCAGCCTTGGAGGGACTAGCGGGAGTCAAGAGACCCAGTACTTC
j_call: TRBJ2-3; d_call: TRBD1; clone_size: -; v_call: TRBV15; cdr3_aa: CATSRARDRGIGVHNTQYF; cdr3_nt: TGTGCCACCAGCAGAGCTCGGGACAGGGGAATTGGTGTGCACAATACGCAGTATTTT
j_call: TRBJ2-7; d_call: TRBD1; clone_size: -; v_call: TRBV7-2; cdr3_aa: CASSVYRGAYEQYF; cdr3_nt: TGTGCCAGCAGCGTATACAGGGGGGCCTACGAGCAGTACTTC
j_call: TRBJ2-7; d_call: TRBD1; clone_size: -; v_call: TRBV7-2; cdr3_aa: CASSTGTGVYEQYF; cdr3_nt: TGTGCCAGCTCTACCGGGACAGGGGTCTACGAGCAGTACTTC
j_call: TRBJ2-1; d_call: -; clone_size: -; v_call: TRBV5-5; cdr3_aa: CASSRGSWGYNEQFF; cdr3_nt: TGTGCCAGCAGCCGAGGTAGTTGGGGTTACAATGAGCAGTTCTTC